Listed below are T cell receptor beta chains from one sample, sequenced in a study of tumor-infiltrating lymphocytes in glioblastoma multiforme. TCRdb processed the multiplex PCR reads anew with MiXCR; each CDR3 protein has one entry. The repertoire holds 15,000 to 20,000 distinct CDR3 sequences, with about two thirds as singletons. The sequencing sample was made of peripheral blood. Receptors originate from a male donor with glioblastoma. Both conserved end residues are part of each CDR3. The D gene is left open where the match is weak. Part of the rows lack a size; the others show once, few, many or a class for expanded clones.

cdr3_nt cdr3_aa v_call d_call clone_size j_call
TGCAGCGTAGTCATACTAGCGATCCGGCGCAATGAGCAGGTCTTC CSVVILAIRRNEQVF TRBV29-1 TRBD2 NA TRBJ2-1
TGTGCCAGCAGCCTCCCCCGACAGACGCAGTATTTT CASSLPRQTQYF TRBV11-2 NA NA TRBJ2-3
TGTGCCAGCAGTTTAGACCAGAGAGGAGCTTTCTTT CASSLDQRGAFF TRBV28 NA few TRBJ1-1
TGCAGTGCTCTCCGGGGCCAGGAGGCAGGAGATACACAGTATTTT CSALRGQEAGDTQYF TRBV20-1 NA NA TRBJ2-3
TGCAGTGCTAGAACCGGGACTAGCGGAATAGATACGCAGTATTTT CSARTGTSGIDTQYF TRBV20-1 TRBD2 NA TRBJ2-3
TGTGCCAGCAGCTCAGGGGGGGGATACAATGAGCAGTTCTTC CASSSGGGYNEQFF TRBV11-1 NA large TRBJ2-1
TGTGCCAGCAGCTCTTCGACTAGCGGGACTTCAGATACGCAGTATTTT CASSSSTSGTSDTQYF TRBV5-6 TRBD2 many TRBJ2-3
TGCGCCAGCAGCTTTGGCAGCCCGGCCTACGAGCAGTACTTC CASSFGSPAYEQYF TRBV5-1 NA many TRBJ2-7
TGTACCAGCAGCCATGGGGAGCCACCCCTCCACTTT CTSSHGEPPLHF TRBV11-2 NA NA TRBJ1-6
TGTGCCAGCAGCTTGATTGGTCTTCACGAGCAGTACTTC CASSLIGLHEQYF TRBV5-6 NA once TRBJ2-7
TGCGCCAGTTCCGGGACTAGCGACACAGATACGCAGTATTTT CASSGTSDTDTQYF TRBV10-2 TRBD2 NA TRBJ2-3
TGCAATGCTAGAGAGCAGGGCGCAGATACGCAGTATTTT CNAREQGADTQYF TRBV29-1 NA few TRBJ2-3
TGCGCCAGCAGCCTATTAGGGACAGGGGACCAAGAGACCCAGTACTTC CASSLLGTGDQETQYF TRBV4-1 TRBD1 many TRBJ2-5
TGCGCCAGCAGCTTGACAGGAGGCTCCTACAATGAGCAGTTCTTC CASSLTGGSYNEQFF TRBV5-1 NA many TRBJ2-1
TGTGCCAGCAGCCAAGGGCTCGGAATAGCGGGGGATGAGGATACGCAGTATTTT CASSQGLGIAGDEDTQYF TRBV4-2 TRBD2 NA TRBJ2-3
TGTGCCAGCAGCTTAGTCGGGGATCAGCCCCAGCATTTT CASSLVGDQPQHF TRBV11-2 NA large TRBJ1-5
TGCAGTGCTACAAGACTAGAGGTGGGAGGCAATGAGCAGTTCTTC CSATRLEVGGNEQFF TRBV20-1 NA NA TRBJ2-1
TGTGCCAGCAGGGATCTCCGGGGAGCTAATTATAATGAGCAGCTCTTC CASRDLRGANYNEQLF TRBV11-2 NA NA TRBJ2-1
TGCAGTGCTAGATTCGGAGGGCCTGACAATGAGCAGTTCTTC CSARFGGPDNEQFF TRBV20-1 NA NA TRBJ2-1
TGCAGCGTTGAATGGGGCCGAGGAGGATACGAGCAGTACTTC CSVEWGRGGYEQYF TRBV29-1 NA NA TRBJ2-7
TGCAGCGTGGGGAGGGACAGGGGCTATGGCTACACCTTC CSVGRDRGYGYTF TRBV29-1 TRBD1 NA TRBJ1-2
TGTGCCAGCGAGGGACAGAGTTATTCACCCCTCCACTTT CASEGQSYSPLHF TRBV5-5 TRBD1 many TRBJ1-6
TGCAGCGTTGAGGGGACACCTGGGACAGATACGCAGTATTTT CSVEGTPGTDTQYF TRBV29-1 NA NA TRBJ2-3
TGTGCCAGCAGTGCACAGGGAAGGAAGTACTTC CASSAQGRKYF TRBV6-6 NA NA TRBJ2-7
TGTGTCAACAGCAGACTCAATCACGAGCAGTACTTC CVNSRLNHEQYF TRBV11-2 NA NA TRBJ2-7
TGCAATGTTGTGGGCAGGGCGAATGAGCAGTTCTTC CNVVGRANEQFF TRBV29-1 NA NA TRBJ2-1